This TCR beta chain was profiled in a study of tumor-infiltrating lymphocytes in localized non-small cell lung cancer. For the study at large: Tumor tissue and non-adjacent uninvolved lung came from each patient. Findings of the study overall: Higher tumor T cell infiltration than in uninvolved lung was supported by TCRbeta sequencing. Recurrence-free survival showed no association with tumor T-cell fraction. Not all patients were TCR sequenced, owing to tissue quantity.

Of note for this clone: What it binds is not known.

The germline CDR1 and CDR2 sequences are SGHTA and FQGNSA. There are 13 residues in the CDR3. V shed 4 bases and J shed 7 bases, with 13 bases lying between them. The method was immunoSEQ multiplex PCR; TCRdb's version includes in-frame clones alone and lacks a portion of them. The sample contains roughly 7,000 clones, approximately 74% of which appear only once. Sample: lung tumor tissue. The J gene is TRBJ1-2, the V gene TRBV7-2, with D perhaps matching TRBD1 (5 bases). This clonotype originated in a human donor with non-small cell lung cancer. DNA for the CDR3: TGTGCCAGCAGCTCGGCAGGGCCCCTTGGCTACACCTTC. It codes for CASSSAGPLGYTF.